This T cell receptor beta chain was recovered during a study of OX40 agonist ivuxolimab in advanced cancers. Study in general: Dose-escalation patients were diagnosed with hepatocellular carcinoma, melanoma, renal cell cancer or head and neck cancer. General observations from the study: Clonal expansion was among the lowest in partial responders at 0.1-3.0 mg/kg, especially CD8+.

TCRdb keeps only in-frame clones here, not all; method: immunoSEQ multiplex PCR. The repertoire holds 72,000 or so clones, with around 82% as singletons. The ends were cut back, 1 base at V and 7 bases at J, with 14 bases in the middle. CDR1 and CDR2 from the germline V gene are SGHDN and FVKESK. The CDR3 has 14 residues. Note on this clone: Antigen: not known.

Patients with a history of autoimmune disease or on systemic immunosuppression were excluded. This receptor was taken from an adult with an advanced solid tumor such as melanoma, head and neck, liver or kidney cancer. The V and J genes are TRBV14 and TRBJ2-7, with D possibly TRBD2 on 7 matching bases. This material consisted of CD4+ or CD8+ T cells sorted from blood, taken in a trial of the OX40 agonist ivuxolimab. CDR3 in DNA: TGTGCCAGCAGCCAAGCGGGGGGCGCGGGAGAGCAGTACTTC. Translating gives CASSQAGGAGEQYF. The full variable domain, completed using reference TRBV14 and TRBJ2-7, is EAGVTQFPSHSVIEKGQTVTLRCDPISGHDNLYWYRRVMGKEIKFLLHFVKESKQDESGMPNNRFLAERTGGTYSTLKVQPAELEDSGVYFCASSQAGGAGEQYFGPGTRLTVT.